This T cell receptor (beta chain) comes out of a study of T cells in Graves' hyperthyroidism and ophthalmopathy. At the level of the study: Before treatment of any kind, peripheral blood was taken at initial diagnosis.

This clonotype showed up many times. Trimming stripped 1 base from V and 1 base from J, with 22 bases between. CDR1 and CDR2 (germline): LGHDT, YNNKEL (reference sequence). The CDR3 totals 19 residues. TCR beta CDR3 region amplification was performed from RNA transcripts. First-round RT-PCR with HTBI primers amplified the TCR CDR3 region. TCRdb passed the multiplex PCR reads through MiXCR, listing each CDR3 protein once. The sample carries hundreds of thousands of distinct CDR3 sequences, 20% to 25% recorded once. The chain carries TRBV3-1 and TRBJ1-1; possible D gene TRBD1, 5 bases. This TCR was sampled from a man aged 40-50 years with Graves' hyperthyroidism that later progressed to Graves' ophthalmopathy. Sequencing was carried out using blood. Written as DNA, the CDR3 is TGTGCCAGCAGCCAAGTGTCTCACGTACAGACAGCGCCGAACACTGAAGCTTTCTTT. This codes for CASSQVSHVQTAPNTEAFF.